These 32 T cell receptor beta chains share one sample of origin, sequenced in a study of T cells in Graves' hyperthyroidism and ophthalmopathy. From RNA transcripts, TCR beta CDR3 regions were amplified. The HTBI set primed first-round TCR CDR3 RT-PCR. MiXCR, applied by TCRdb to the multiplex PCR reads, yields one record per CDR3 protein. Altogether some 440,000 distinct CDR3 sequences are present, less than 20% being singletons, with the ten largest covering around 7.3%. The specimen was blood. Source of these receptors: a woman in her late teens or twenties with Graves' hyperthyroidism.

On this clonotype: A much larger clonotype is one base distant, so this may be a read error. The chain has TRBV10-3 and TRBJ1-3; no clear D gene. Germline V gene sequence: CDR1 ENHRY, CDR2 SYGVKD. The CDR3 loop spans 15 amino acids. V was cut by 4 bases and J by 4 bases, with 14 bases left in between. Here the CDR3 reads CAISGGNLGGNTIYF. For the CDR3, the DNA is TGTGCCATCAGTGGAGGGAATCTTGGCGGAAACACCATATATTTT.

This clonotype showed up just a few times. The CDR3 region is CASSRDGSDQPQHF. The CDR3 DNA sequence: TGTGCCAGCAGCCGGGATGGGTCGGATCAGCCCCAGCATTTT. This chain connects TRBV12-3 or TRBV12-4 to TRBJ1-5, with D unresolved. CDR3 size: 14 residues. The V end lost 6 bases, the J end lost 5 bases, and 14 bases lay between the germline ends.

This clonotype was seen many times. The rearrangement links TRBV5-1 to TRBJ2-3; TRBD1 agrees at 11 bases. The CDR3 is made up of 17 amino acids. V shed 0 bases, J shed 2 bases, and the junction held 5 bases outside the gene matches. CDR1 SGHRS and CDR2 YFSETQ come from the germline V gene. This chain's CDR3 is CASSLDGDRGDTDTQYF. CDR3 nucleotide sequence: TGCGCCAGCAGCTTGGATGGGGACAGGGGGGACACAGATACGCAGTATTTT. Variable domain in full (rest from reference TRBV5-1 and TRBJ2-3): KAGVTQTPRYLIKTRGQQVTLSCSPISGHRSVSWYQQTPGQGLQFLFEYFSETQRNKGNFPGRFSGRQFSNSRSEMNVSTLELGDSALYLCASSLDGDRGDTDTQYFGPGTRLTVL.

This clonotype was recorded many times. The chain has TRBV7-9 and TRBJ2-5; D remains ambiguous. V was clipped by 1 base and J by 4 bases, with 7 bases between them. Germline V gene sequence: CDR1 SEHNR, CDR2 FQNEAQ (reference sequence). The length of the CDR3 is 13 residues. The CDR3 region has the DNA TGTGCCAGCAGCTTAGGTTTTTCAGAGACCCAGTACTTC. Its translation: CASSLGFSETQYF. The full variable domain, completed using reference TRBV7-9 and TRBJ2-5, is DTGVSQNPRHKITKRGQNVTFRCDPISEHNRLYWYRQTLGQGPEFLTYFQNEAQLEKSRLLSDRFSAERPKGSFSTLEIQRTEQGDSAMYLCASSLGFSETQYFGPGTRLLVL.

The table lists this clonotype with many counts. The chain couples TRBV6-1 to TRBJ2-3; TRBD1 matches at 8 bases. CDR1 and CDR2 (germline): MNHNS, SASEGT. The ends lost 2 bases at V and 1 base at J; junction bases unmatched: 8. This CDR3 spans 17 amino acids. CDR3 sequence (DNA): TGTGCCAGCAGTGAACCCCCCCCGGGACAGGGCACAGATACGCAGTATTTT. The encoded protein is CASSEPPPGQGTDTQYF.

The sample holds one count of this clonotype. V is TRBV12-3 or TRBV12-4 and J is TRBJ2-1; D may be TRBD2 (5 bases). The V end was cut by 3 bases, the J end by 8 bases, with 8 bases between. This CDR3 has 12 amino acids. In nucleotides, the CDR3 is TGTGCCAGCAGTTTGGGGAGCGATGAGCAGTTCTTC. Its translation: CASSLGSDEQFF.

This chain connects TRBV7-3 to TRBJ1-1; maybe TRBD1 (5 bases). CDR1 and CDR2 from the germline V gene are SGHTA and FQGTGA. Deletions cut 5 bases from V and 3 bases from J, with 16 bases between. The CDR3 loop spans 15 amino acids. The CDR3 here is CASSPPGLGDTEAFF. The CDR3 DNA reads TGTGCCAGCAGCCCACCTGGGTTGGGGGACACTGAAGCTTTCTTT.

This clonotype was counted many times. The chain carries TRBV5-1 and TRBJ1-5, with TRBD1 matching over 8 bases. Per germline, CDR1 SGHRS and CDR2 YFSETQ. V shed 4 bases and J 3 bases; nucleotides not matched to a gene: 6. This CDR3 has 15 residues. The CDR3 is CASSAGQGPNQPQHF. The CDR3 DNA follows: TGCGCCAGCAGCGCAGGACAGGGCCCCAATCAGCCCCAGCATTTT.

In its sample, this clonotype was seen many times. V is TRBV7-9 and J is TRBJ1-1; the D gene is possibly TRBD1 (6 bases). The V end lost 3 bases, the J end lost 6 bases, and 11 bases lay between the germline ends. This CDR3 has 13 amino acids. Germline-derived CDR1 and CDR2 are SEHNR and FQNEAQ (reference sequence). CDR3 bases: TGTGCCAGCAGCTTTGCAGGGGTAGCTGAAGCTTTCTTT. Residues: CASSFAGVAEAFF.

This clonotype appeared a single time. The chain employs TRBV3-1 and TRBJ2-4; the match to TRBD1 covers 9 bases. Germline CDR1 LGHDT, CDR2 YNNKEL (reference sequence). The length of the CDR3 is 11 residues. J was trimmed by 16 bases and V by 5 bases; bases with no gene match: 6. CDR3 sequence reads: CASSYRDRAYF. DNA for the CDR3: TGTGCCAGCAGCTACCGGGACAGGGCATACTTC. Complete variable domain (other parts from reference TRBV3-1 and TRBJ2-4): DTAVSQTPKYLVTQMGNDKSIKCEQNLGHDTMYWYKQDSKKFLKIMFSYNNKELIINETVPNRFSPKSPDKAHLNLHINSLELGDSAVYFCASSYRDRAYFGAGTRLSVL.

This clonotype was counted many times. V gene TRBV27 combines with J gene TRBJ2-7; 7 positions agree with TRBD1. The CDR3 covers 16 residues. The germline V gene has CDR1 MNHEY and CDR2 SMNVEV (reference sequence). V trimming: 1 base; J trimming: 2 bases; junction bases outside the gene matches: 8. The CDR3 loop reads CASSLLGQGVTYEQYF. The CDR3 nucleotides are TGTGCCAGCAGTTTATTGGGGCAGGGGGTCACCTACGAGCAGTACTTC.

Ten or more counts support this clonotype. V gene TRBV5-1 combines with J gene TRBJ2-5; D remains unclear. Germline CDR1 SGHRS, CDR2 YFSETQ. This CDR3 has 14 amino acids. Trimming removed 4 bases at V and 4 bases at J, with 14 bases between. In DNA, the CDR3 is TGCGCCAGCAGCAACCCCCCCCACCTAGAGACCCAGTACTTC. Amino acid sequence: CASSNPPHLETQYF.

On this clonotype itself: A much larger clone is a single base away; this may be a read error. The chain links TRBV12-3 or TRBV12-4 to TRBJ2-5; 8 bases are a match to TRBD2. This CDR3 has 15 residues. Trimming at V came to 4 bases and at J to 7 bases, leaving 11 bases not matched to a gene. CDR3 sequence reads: CASSSPRGGEGTQYF. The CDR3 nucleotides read TGTGCCAGCAGTTCCCCCCGGGGGGGAGAAGGGACCCAGTACTTC.

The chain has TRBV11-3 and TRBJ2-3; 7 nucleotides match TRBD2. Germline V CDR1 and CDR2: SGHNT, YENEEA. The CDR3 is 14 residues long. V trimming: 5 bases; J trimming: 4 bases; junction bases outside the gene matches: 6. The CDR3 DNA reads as TGTGCCAGCAGCCCCGGGGGGAAAGCAGATACGCAGTATTTT. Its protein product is CASSPGGKADTQYF.

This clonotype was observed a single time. CDR3 sequence reads: CASSKGRTAGAGELFF. DNA of the CDR3: TGTGCCAGCAGCAAAGGACGGACAGCCGGCGCCGGGGAGCTGTTTTTT. The chain has TRBV7-9 and TRBJ2-2, with D possibly being TRBD1 (6 bases). With 5 bases removed from V and 6 bases from J, the gap between germline ends came to 19 bases. Germline V gene lookup returns CDR1 SEHNR and CDR2 FQNEAQ (reference sequence). This CDR3 has 16 residues.

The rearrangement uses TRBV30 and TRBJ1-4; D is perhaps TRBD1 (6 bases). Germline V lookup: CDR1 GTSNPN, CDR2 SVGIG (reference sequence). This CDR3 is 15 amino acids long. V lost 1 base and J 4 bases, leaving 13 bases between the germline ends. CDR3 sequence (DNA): TGTGCCTGGAGTGCCTCCAGGGGATATAATGAAAAACTGTTTTTT. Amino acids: CAWSASRGYNEKLFF. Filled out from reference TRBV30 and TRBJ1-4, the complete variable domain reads SQTIHQWPATLVQPVGSPLSLECTVEGTSNPNLYWYRQAAGRGLQLLFYSVGIGQISSEVPQNLSASRPQDRQFILSSKKLLLSDSGFYLCAWSASRGYNEKLFFGSGTQLSVL.

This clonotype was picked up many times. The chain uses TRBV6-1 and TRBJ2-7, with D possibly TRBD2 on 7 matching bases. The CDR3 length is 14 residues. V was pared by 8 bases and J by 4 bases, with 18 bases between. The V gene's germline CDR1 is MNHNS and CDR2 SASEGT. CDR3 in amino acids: CASGAQGRVYEQYF. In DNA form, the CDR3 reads TGTGCCAGCGGCGCGCAGGGGAGGGTGTACGAGCAGTACTTC.

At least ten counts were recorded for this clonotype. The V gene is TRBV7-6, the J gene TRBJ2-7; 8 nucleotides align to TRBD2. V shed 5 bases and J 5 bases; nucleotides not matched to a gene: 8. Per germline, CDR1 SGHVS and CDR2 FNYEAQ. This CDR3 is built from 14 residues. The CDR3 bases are TGTGCCAGCAGCCCCGGGGTGCGGGGGGACGAGCAGTACTTC. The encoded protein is CASSPGVRGDEQYF.

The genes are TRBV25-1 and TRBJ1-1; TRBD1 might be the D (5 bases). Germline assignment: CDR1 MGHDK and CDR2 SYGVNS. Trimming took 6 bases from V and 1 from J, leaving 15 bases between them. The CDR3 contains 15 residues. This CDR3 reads CASRKTGTGNTEAFF. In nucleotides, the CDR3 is TGTGCCAGCAGAAAAACGGGGACGGGGAACACTGAAGCTTTCTTT.

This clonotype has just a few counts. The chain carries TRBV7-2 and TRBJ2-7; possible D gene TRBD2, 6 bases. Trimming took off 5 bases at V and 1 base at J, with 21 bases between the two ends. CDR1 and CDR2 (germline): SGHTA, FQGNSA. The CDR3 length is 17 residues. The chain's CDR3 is CASSQDLERAPSYEQYF. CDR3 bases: TGTGCCAGCAGCCAAGATTTGGAGCGGGCCCCTTCCTACGAGCAGTACTTC.

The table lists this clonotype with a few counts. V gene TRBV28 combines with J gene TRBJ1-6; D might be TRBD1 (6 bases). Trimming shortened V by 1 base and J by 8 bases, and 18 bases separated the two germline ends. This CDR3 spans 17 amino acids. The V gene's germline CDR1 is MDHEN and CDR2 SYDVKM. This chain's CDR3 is CASSLSGGGAFDSPLHF. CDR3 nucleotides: TGTGCCAGCAGTTTATCGGGTGGGGGGGCCTTCGATTCACCCCTCCACTTT.

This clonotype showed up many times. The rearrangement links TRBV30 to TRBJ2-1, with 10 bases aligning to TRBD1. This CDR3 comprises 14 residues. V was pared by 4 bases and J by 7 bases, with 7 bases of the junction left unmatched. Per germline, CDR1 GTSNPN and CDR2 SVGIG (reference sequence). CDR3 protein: CAWTPGQGRNEQFF. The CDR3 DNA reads TGTGCCTGGACCCCGGGACAGGGGCGGAATGAGCAGTTCTTC.

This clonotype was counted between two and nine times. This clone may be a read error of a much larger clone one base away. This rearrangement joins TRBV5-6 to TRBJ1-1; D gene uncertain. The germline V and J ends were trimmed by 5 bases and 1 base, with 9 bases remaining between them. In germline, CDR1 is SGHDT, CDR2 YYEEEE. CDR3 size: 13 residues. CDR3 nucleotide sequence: TGTGCCAGCAGTCCGGACCCGAACACTGAAGCTTTCTTT. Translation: CASSPDPNTEAFF. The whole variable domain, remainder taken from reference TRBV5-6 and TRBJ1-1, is DAGVTQSPTHLIKTRGQQVTLRCSPKSGHDTVSWYQQALGQGPQFIFQYYEEEERQRGNFPDRFSGHQFPNYSSELNVNALLLGDSALYLCASSPDPNTEAFFGQGTRLTVV.

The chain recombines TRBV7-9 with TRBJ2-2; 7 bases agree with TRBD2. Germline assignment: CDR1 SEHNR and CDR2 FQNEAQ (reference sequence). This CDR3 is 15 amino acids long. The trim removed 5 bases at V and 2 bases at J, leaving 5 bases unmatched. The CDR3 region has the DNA TGTGCCAGCAGCCGGGGACTAACTAACACCGGGGAGCTGTTTTTT. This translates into CASSRGLTNTGELFF.

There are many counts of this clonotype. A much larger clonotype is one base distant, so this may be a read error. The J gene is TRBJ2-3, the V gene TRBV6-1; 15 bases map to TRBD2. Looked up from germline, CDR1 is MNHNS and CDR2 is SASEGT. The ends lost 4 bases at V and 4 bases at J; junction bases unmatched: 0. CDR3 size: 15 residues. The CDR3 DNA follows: TGTGCCAGCAGTGGGACTAGCGGGGGGGCAGATACGCAGTATTTT. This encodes CASSGTSGGADTQYF.

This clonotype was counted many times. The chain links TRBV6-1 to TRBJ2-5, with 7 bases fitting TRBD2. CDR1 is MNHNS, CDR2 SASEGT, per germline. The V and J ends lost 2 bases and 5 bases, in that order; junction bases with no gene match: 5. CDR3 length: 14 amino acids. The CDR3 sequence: CASSEQRGWETQYF. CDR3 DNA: TGTGCCAGCAGTGAACAGCGGGGTTGGGAGACCCAGTACTTC.

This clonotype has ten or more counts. CDR3: CAWSVQNEQFF. The CDR3 DNA reads TGTGCCTGGAGTGTACAGAATGAGCAGTTCTTC. V gene TRBV30 combines with J gene TRBJ2-1; the D is unclear. The CDR3 is 11 amino acids. Germline CDR1 GTSNPN, CDR2 SVGIG (reference sequence). The V end lost 0 bases, the J end lost 7 bases, and 4 bases lay between the germline ends.

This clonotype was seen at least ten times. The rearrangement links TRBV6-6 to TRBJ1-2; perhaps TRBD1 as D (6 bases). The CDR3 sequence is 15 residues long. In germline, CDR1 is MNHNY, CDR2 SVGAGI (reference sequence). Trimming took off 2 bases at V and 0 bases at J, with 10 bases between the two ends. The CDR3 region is CASSYGDTTNYGYTF. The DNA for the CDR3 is TGTGCCAGCAGTTACGGGGACACAACTAACTATGGCTACACCTTC.

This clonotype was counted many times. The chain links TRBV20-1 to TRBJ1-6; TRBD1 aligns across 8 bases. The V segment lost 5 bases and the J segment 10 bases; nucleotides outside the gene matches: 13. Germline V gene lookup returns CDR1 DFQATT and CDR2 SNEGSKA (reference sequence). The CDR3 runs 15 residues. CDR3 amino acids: CSAHLLPGTGSPLHF. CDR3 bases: TGCAGTGCTCACCTCCTACCCGGGACAGGATCACCCCTCCACTTT.

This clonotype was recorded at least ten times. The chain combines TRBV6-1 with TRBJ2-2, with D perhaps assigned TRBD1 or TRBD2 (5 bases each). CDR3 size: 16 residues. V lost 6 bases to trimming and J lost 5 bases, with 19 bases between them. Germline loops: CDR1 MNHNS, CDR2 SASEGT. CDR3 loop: CASSPVGPWGTGELFF. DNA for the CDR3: TGTGCCAGCAGCCCCGTAGGGCCGTGGGGGACCGGGGAGCTGTTTTTT.

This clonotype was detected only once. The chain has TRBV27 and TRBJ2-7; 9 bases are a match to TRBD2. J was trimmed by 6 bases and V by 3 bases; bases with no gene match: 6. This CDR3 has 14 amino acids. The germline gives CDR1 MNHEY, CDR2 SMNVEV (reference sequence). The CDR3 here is CASSLSSGVREQYF. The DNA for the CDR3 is TGTGCCAGCAGTTTGTCTAGCGGGGTCCGCGAGCAGTACTTC.

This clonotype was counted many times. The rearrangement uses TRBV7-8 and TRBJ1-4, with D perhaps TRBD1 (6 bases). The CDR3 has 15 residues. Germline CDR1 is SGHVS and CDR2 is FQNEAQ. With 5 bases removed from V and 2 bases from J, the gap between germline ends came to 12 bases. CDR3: CASSPGTTTNEKLFF. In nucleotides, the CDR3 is TGTGCCAGCAGCCCCGGGACAACCACTAATGAAAAACTGTTTTTT.